Only a few counts were recorded for the clone carrying this TCR beta chain. Antigen: not known. This sample is drawn from a study of post-analysis software for immune sequencing data. About the research overall: Progressive-relapsing, secondary progressive and relapsing-remitting multiple sclerosis were among the disease courses included. Findings of the study overall: In patients, TRBV5-6, TRBV5-1 and TRBV20-1 belonged to 4 or 5 TRBV segments found more frequently than in controls.

TCR beta cDNA libraries had unique molecular identifiers. The source material, about 0.95 to 11 million T cells, gave rise to 500,000 or so cDNA molecules. MiXCR, run by TCRdb on the PCR reads, gives a single entry per CDR3 protein. Of more than 450,000 distinct CDR3 sequences in the sample, around 36% were seen once. Per germline, CDR1 SGHRS and CDR2 YFSETQ. The CDR3 runs to 16 residues. The ends lost 1 base at V and 2 bases at J; junction bases unmatched: 7. Sequencing input: blood. The chain joins TRBV5-1 to TRBJ2-3; 7 nucleotides align to TRBD2. The sequence was collected from a girl under 18 with multiple sclerosis. The chain's CDR3 is CASSLIQRGPTDTQYF. The CDR3 coding sequence is TGCGCCAGCAGCTTGATCCAGCGGGGTCCCACAGATACGCAGTATTTT.